Sequencing of this T cell receptor (beta chain) was carried out in a study of regulatory T cells in long-lasting Graves disease. Sample time point: newly diagnosed GD, antithyroid drugs for less than 3 months. TCR sequences were obtained from RNA taken from PBMCs. This clonotype has just a few counts. The CDR3 consists of 14 residues. V lost 5 bases and J 4 bases, leaving 12 bases between the germline ends. The germline V gene has CDR1 DFQATT and CDR2 SNEGSKA (reference sequence). Building of the TCR beta libraries involved iRepertoire HTBI primers and Arm-PCR of CDR3 regions. TCRdb fed the multiplex PCR reads into MiXCR, producing one record per CDR3 protein. The table records about 500,000 distinct CDR3 sequences, around 12% of them present only once. A further study also used this sample, focusing on T cells in Graves' hyperthyroidism and ophthalmopathy.

The TCR originated in a woman aged 25 to 39 with Graves disease. This specimen was peripheral blood mononuclear cells (PBMCs), taken at new diagnosis, from a patient treated with antithyroid drugs. This chain joins TRBV20-1 and TRBJ1-6; TRBD1 might be the D (6 bases). The CDR3 bases are TGCAGTGCTCCGGACAGAGATTATAATTCACCCCTCCACTTT. Translating it yields CSAPDRDYNSPLHF.